This T cell receptor beta chain comes out of a study of PD-1 blockade in mismatch repair-deficient tumors. Across the study: Enrolled about 2013-2016, patients had progressing, pretreated mismatch repair-deficient cancers of 12 to 13 types. Study-level findings and limits: Tumor-resident clones, often absent from pretreatment blood, expanded after pembrolizumab and then contracted.

PCR or immunohistochemistry showed mismatch repair deficiency in every enrolled patient. Sequencing used immunoSEQ multiplex PCR; TCRdb keeps in-frame clones, though not all of them. Among 15,000 to 25,000 clones listed, about four fifths were seen once. Worth noting for this clone: Its antigen is not known.

This sequence was found in an adult with mismatch repair-deficient cancer. The input for sequencing was PBMCs, taken 52 weeks after starting pembrolizumab.

The CDR3: CASAFGQYQETQYF. CDR3 nucleotides: TGCGCCAGCGCGTTTGGACAGTACCAAGAGACCCAGTACTTC. V and J are TRBV10-2 and TRBJ2-5, with a possible D match to TRBD1 (6 bases). V was clipped by 8 bases and J by 0 bases, with 13 bases between them. The CDR3 has 14 residues. CDR1 WSHSY and CDR2 SAAADI come from the germline V gene.